The 9 T cell receptor beta chains reported below all come from one sample, sequenced in a study of blood T cells in healthy people across ages. A second 7 to 11 cycle PCR used barcoded and J-beta primers. TCRdb passed the 5' RACE reads through MiXCR, listing each CDR3 protein once. The sample includes hundreds of thousands of distinct CDR3 sequences, roughly 24% of them seen just once. The data also belong to a second study, concerning T cells of mothers and their children.

Sequencing was carried out using blood. These receptors were collected from a boy aged 5-17 years in good health.

This clonotype has more than one count but fewer than ten. The CDR3: CASKGFGGPGTQYF. CDR3 sequence (DNA): TGTGCCAGCAAGGGGTTTGGAGGCCCCGGCACCCAGTACTTC. This chain links TRBV2 with TRBJ2-5; either TRBD1 or TRBD2 may fit D (5 bases each). The germline CDR1 and CDR2 sequences are SNHLY and FYNNEI. Trimming removed 7 bases from V and 8 bases from J, with 20 bases in between. The CDR3 spans 14 residues.

Only a few counts were recorded for this clonotype. The chain carries TRBV12-3 or TRBV12-4 and TRBJ2-1; a possible D gene is TRBD1 (6 bases). TRBJ2-7 matches the DNA end more closely, so the J call is doubtful. The CDR3 length is 16 residues. The CDR3 loop is CASSQEHRVLTYEQYF. CDR3 bases: TGTGCCAGCAGCCAAGAACACAGGGTTCTAACCTACGAGCAGTACTTC.

The chain employs TRBV15 and TRBJ2-2; D is perhaps TRBD1 (7 bases). CDR1 and CDR2 from the germline V gene are LNHNV and YYDKDF (reference sequence). The CDR3 consists of 15 residues. Deletions cut 2 bases from V and 4 bases from J, with 11 bases between. The DNA of the CDR3 is TGTGCCACCAGCAGACGGCAGGGGGGCACCGGGGAGCTGTTTTTT. Amino acid sequence: CATSRRQGGTGELFF.

V gene TRBV4-1 combines with J gene TRBJ2-7; 8 bases map to TRBD2. Per germline, CDR1 MGHRA and CDR2 YSYEKL. This CDR3 comprises 15 residues. V shed 4 bases and J 2 bases; nucleotides not matched to a gene: 7. The CDR3 is CASSPLPGGPYEQYF. DNA of the CDR3: TGCGCCAGCAGCCCCTTACCGGGGGGGCCCTACGAGCAGTACTTC.

This clonotype has just a few counts. The chain recombines TRBV13 with TRBJ1-2, with TRBD1 identical over 8 bases. Looked up from germline, CDR1 is PRHDT and CDR2 is FYEKMQ (reference sequence). V gave up 3 bases and J gave up 4 bases; unmatched junction bases: 7. The CDR3 is made up of 15 amino acids. The CDR3, as DNA: TGTGCCAGCAGCTTTGCCCCTGGACAGGGCTATGGCTACACCTTC. Translated: CASSFAPGQGYGYTF.

This clonotype was picked up a small number of times. The rearrangement links TRBV6-5 to TRBJ1-1, with 9 bases aligning to TRBD1. V dropped 6 bases and J dropped 3; count of bases not matched to a gene: 2. The CDR3 runs to 13 residues. CDR1 and CDR2 from the germline V gene are MNHEY and SVGAGI. As DNA, the CDR3 is TGTGCCAGCAGGCGGGACAGGGACACTGAAGCTTTCTTT. Translation gives CASRRDRDTEAFF.

This clonotype was seen only a few times. The chain is built from TRBV5-1 and TRBJ2-5; D not resolved. With the DNA end fitting TRBJ2-7 better, the J assignment may be wrong. The CDR3 loop spans 12 amino acids. Per germline, CDR1 SGHRS and CDR2 YFSETQ. The CDR3 DNA reads as TGCGCCAGCAGCTTGGAGGGTTTCGAGCAGTACTTC. Translating it yields CASSLEGFEQYF.

The V gene is TRBV25-1, the J gene TRBJ2-3; D is uncertain. Deletions cut 4 bases from V and 6 bases from J, with 11 bases between. The CDR3 extends over 13 amino acids. Germline V gene sequence: CDR1 MGHDK, CDR2 SYGVNS. This CDR3 reads CASSAMGEDTQYF. As DNA, the CDR3 is TGTGCCAGCAGTGCGATGGGCGAGGATACGCAGTATTTT.

The V gene is TRBV2, the J gene TRBJ1-1; D possibly corresponds to TRBD1 (6 bases). Germline CDR1 and CDR2: SNHLY and FYNNEI. V dropped 7 bases and J dropped 4 bases, with 13 bases sitting between them. CDR3 length equals 13 residues. The CDR3 spells CASNTQGGTEAFF. The CDR3 DNA reads TGTGCCAGCAATACACAGGGAGGCACTGAAGCTTTCTTT. Full variable domain (missing parts from reference TRBV2 and TRBJ1-1): EPEVTQTPSHQVTQMGQEVILRCVPISNHLYFYWYRQILGQKVEFLVSFYNNEISEKSEIFDDQFSVERPDGSNFTLKIRSTKLEDSAMYFCASNTQGGTEAFFGQGTRLTVV.